What follows describes a single T cell receptor beta chain. What it recognizes is unknown. These data originate in a study of shared clonotypes between healthy human individuals. Study background: Aged between 18 and 49, the donors were a couple of women and three men. Study outcomes and limitations: Large sequencing depth failed to make sorted-subset sequencing complete, rarefaction showed. What naive subsets generally showed was a larger estimated richness than memory subsets showed.

Trimming left V 4 bases short and J 6 bases short, with 12 bases between. Germline CDR1 reads SEHNR; CDR2 reads FQNEAQ (reference sequence). The CDR3 loop spans 14 amino acids. Assay used: immunoSEQ multiplex PCR; TCRdb lists only in-frame clones, some missing. Seen here are some 500,000 clones, 90% to 96% observed once, and the top ten hold 0.06%. The TCR was taken from a woman aged 25 to 45 in good health. Sample: naive CD4+ T cells sorted from blood. The subset here: CD45RA+ positively selected. This chain connects TRBV7-9 to TRBJ2-2; D ambiguous. As DNA, the CDR3 is TGTGCCAGCAGCTCATACGGGCCCCCCGGGGAGCTGTTTTTT. Translated: CASSSYGPPGELFF.